These 4 T cell receptor beta chains were sequenced from one sample in a study of blood T cell repertoires in COVID-19. Clones were sequenced by immunoSEQ multiplex PCR, and TCRdb holds only the in-frame ones, with some missing. The sample has about 370,000 clones; roughly 89% are singletons. Source material: PBMCs or T cells enriched from blood (not recorded which). The receptors originated from a woman in her twenties or thirties who had recovered from COVID-19.

The chain couples TRBV7-3 to TRBJ2-5; TRBD1 matches 7 bases. Germline CDR1 reads SGHTA; CDR2 reads FQGTGA. This CDR3 contains 16 residues. Unmatched junction bases numbered 14, after V lost 5 bases and J lost 5 bases. The CDR3 DNA sequence: TGTGCCAGCAGCACGCGGACAGGTTCGTTGGTCGAGACCCAGTACTTC. Translated, it gives CASSTRTGSLVETQYF.

In this sample, this clone turned up a few times. The chain combines TRBV28 with TRBJ1-2; D gene ambiguous. Germline assignment: CDR1 MDHEN and CDR2 SYDVKM. The CDR3 has 11 residues. Deletions cut 4 bases from V and 5 bases from J, with 5 bases between. The CDR3 loop reads CASSSTYGYTF. CDR3 in DNA: TGTGCCAGCAGTTCCACTTATGGCTACACCTTC.

The V and J genes are TRBV5-1 and TRBJ2-3; D is uncertain. Trimming removed 6 bases from V and 2 bases from J, with 13 bases in between. CDR1 and CDR2 from the germline V gene are SGHRS and YFSETQ. The CDR3 totals 14 residues. CDR3: CASTLRASTDTQYF. In DNA, the CDR3 is TGCGCCAGCACGCTGAGAGCTTCCACAGATACGCAGTATTTT.

In its sample, this clone was seen once. This chain links TRBV29-1 with TRBJ2-7, with D tentatively TRBD1 (6 bases). The CDR3 runs to 15 residues. Germline V gene lookup returns CDR1 SQVTM and CDR2 ANQGSEA. The V gene lost 4 bases and the J gene lost 0 bases, with 16 bases spanning the gap. CDR3 amino acids: CSVGGGQTGSYEQYF. DNA of the CDR3: TGCAGCGTTGGCGGAGGACAGACAGGCTCCTACGAGCAGTACTTC.